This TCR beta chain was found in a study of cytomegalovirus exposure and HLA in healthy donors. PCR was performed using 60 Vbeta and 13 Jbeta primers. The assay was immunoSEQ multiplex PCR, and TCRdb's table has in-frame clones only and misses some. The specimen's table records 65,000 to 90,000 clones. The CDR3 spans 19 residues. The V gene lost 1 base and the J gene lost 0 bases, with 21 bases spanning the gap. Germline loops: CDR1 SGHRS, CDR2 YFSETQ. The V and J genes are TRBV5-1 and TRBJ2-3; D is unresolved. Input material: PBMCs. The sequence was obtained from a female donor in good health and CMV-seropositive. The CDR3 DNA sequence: TGCGCCAGCAGCTTGCAAGTACGGATGACTCTCTCTAGCACAGATACGCAGTATTTT. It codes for CASSLQVRMTLSSTDTQYF. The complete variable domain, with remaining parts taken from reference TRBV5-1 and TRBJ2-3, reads KAGVTQTPRYLIKTRGQQVTLSCSPISGHRSVSWYQQTPGQGLQFLFEYFSETQRNKGNFPGRFSGRQFSNSRSEMNVSTLELGDSALYLCASSLQVRMTLSSTDTQYFGPGTRLTVL.